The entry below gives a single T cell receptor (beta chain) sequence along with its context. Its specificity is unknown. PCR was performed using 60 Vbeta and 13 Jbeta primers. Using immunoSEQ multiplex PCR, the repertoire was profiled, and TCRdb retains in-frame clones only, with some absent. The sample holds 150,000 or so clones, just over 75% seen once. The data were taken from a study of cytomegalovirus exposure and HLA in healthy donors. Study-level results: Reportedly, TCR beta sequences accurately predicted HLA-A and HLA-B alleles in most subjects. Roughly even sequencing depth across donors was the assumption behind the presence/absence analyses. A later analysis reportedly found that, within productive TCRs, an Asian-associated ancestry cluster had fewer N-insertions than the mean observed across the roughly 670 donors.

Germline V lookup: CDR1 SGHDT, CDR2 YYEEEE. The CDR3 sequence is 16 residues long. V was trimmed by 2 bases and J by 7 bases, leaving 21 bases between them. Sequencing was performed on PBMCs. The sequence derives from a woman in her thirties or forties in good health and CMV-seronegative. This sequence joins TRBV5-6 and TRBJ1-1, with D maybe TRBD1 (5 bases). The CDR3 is CASSFGQGMFLGEAFF. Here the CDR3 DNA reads TGTGCCAGCAGCTTCGGACAAGGGATGTTTCTGGGTGAAGCTTTCTTT.